Shown below are 20 T cell receptor beta chains from a single sample sequenced in a study of OX40 agonist ivuxolimab in advanced cancers. This table comes from immunoSEQ multiplex PCR, and its TCRdb copy is limited to in-frame clones, with some not included. Of about 77,000 clones listed, about 94% were seen once; the top ten hold about a fifth. The sequenced sample was CD4+ or CD8+ T cells sorted from blood, obtained in a trial of the OX40 agonist ivuxolimab. These receptors were obtained from an adult with an advanced solid tumor such as melanoma, head and neck, liver or kidney cancer.

The V call is TRBV4-2, the J call TRBJ2-2; TRBD2 agrees at 7 bases. The CDR3 extends over 17 amino acids. CDR1 LGHNA and CDR2 YNFKEQ come from the germline V gene. With V trimmed by 0 bases and J by 0 bases, 4 bases remained unmatched. The chain's CDR3 is CASSQDNLAANTGELFF. CDR3 nucleotides: TGTGCCAGCAGCCAAGACAACCTAGCGGCGAACACCGGGGAGCTGTTTTTT.

This CDR3 reads CSVDLDKVGAYGYTF. The CDR3 region has the DNA TGCAGCGTCGACCTGGACAAGGTGGGAGCCTATGGCTACACCTTC. The chain carries TRBV29-1 and TRBJ1-2; a possible D gene is TRBD1 (5 bases). Germline V CDR1 and CDR2: SQVTM, ANQGSEA. The CDR3 is made up of 15 amino acids. Trimming removed 6 bases from V and 4 bases from J, with 21 bases in between. Looking up the rest from reference TRBV29-1 and TRBJ1-2 gives the full variable domain: SAVISQKPSRDICQRGTSLTIQCQVDSQVTMMFWYRQQPGQSLTLIATANQGSEATYESGFVIDKFPISRPNLTFSTLTVSNMSPEDSSIYLCSVDLDKVGAYGYTFGSGTRLTVV.

The J gene is TRBJ2-5, the V gene TRBV4-2; D may be TRBD2 (5 bases). CDR3 length: 15 amino acids. In germline, CDR1 is LGHNA, CDR2 YNFKEQ. The V and J ends lost 0 bases and 5 bases respectively, with 13 bases between them. The CDR3 protein is CASSQDRLAWETQYF. DNA of the CDR3: TGTGCCAGCAGCCAAGATCGGCTAGCTTGGGAGACCCAGTACTTC.

The genes are TRBV7-6 and TRBJ1-1; the D gene is possibly TRBD1 (6 bases). The V and J ends lost 4 bases and 0 bases respectively, with 18 bases between them. Germline values: CDR1 SGHVS, CDR2 FNYEAQ. This CDR3 has 17 amino acids. CDR3 DNA: TGTGCCAGCAGCTCTTCTCCACAGGGCGTTATGAACACTGAAGCTTTCTTT. Translation: CASSSSPQGVMNTEAFF.

Only one count was recorded for this clone. V is TRBV4-1 and J is TRBJ1-1; 11 bases agree with TRBD1. The germline CDR1 and CDR2 sequences are MGHRA and YSYEKL. The length of the CDR3 is 16 residues. J lost 6 bases, V lost 0 bases, and 6 bases had no gene match. CDR3 residues: CASSQERTGGSSEAFF. The DNA for the CDR3 is TGCGCCAGCAGCCAAGAAAGGACAGGGGGCAGCTCTGAAGCTTTCTTT.

This clone was observed once. The chain joins TRBV6-5 to TRBJ2-2; either TRBD1 or TRBD2 may supply D (5 bases each). The CDR3 runs to 11 residues. The germline V gene has CDR1 MNHEY and CDR2 SVGAGI. V gave up 4 bases and J gave up 8 bases, with 5 bases separating them. The CDR3 coding sequence is TGTGCCAGCAGTTGGGGGGGGGAGCTGTTTTTT. Protein: CASSWGGELFF.

This chain uses TRBV9 with TRBJ2-3, with 12 bases that match TRBD1. CDR3 length equals 19 residues. CDR1 and CDR2 (germline): SGDLS, YYNGEE. Trimming at V came to 3 bases and at J to 4 bases, leaving 15 bases not matched to a gene. The chain's CDR3 is CASSGLSGQGAGEADTQYF. CDR3 nucleotide sequence: TGTGCCAGCAGCGGGCTTTCGGGACAGGGGGCCGGTGAGGCAGATACGCAGTATTTT.

The chain employs TRBV27 and TRBJ2-3; TRBD1 might be the D (6 bases). Germline values: CDR1 MNHEY, CDR2 SMNVEV (reference sequence). Between the trimmed V and J ends, which lost 4 bases and 0 bases, there was a span of 8 bases. The CDR3 covers 14 residues. CDR3: CASSSRGSTDTQYF. In nucleotides, the CDR3 is TGTGCCAGCAGTTCAAGGGGGAGCACAGATACGCAGTATTTT.

This chain joins TRBV5-5 and TRBJ2-7, with D possibly matching TRBD1 (5 bases). The CDR3 sequence is 13 residues long. CDR1 is SGHKS and CDR2 is YYEKEE in the germline V gene (reference sequence). V dropped 0 bases and J dropped 7 bases, with 11 bases sitting between them. CDR3 DNA sequence: TGTGCCAGCAGCTTGGCTCACCCAGGGGAGCAGTACTTC. Its translation is CASSLAHPGEQYF.

CDR3 loop: CASSPGTGGNEKLFF. In DNA, the CDR3 is TGTGCCAGCTCACCCGGGACAGGGGGAAATGAAAAACTGTTTTTT. This chain joins TRBV18 and TRBJ1-4; TRBD1 aligns across 11 bases. The CDR3 covers 15 residues. Germline loops: CDR1 KGHSH, CDR2 LQKENI. V trimming: 3 bases; J trimming: 5 bases; junction bases outside the gene matches: 2.

V usage is TRBV9 and J usage is TRBJ2-3, with a possible D match to TRBD2 (5 bases). The CDR3 consists of 16 residues. V dropped 3 bases and J dropped 0 bases, with 14 bases sitting between them. The germline V gene encodes CDR1 SGDLS and CDR2 YYNGEE. This CDR3 is CASSAQGLLSTDTQYF. CDR3 nucleotide sequence: TGTGCCAGCAGCGCTCAAGGACTTCTCAGCACAGATACGCAGTATTTT.

The rearrangement links TRBV7-3 to TRBJ2-3; no definite D call. From germline, CDR1 is SGHTA and CDR2 FQGTGA. CDR3 size: 16 residues. V was trimmed by 1 base and J by 0 bases, leaving 11 bases between them. In DNA, the CDR3 is TGTGCCAGCAGCTTAAGGGTGGCTAGTAGCACAGATACGCAGTATTTT. Residues: CASSLRVASSTDTQYF.

In the case of this clone: Other DNA sequences from this sample encode an identical CDR3 as well. The chain is built from TRBV18 and TRBJ1-5, with D uncertain. Deletions cut 0 bases from V and 4 bases from J, with 4 bases between. Germline CDR1 and CDR2: KGHSH and LQKENI. The CDR3 runs 13 residues. The CDR3 loop is CASSPPGNQPQHF. For the CDR3, the DNA is TGTGCCAGCTCACCACCGGGGAATCAGCCCCAGCATTTT.

The V and J genes are TRBV2 and TRBJ1-1; D is perhaps TRBD1 (5 bases). CDR3 size: 17 residues. Trimming took 7 bases from V and 2 from J, leaving 23 bases between them. The germline V gene has CDR1 SNHLY and CDR2 FYNNEI. In nucleotides, the CDR3 is TGTGCCAGCAAGGGCCTCGCAGGGATCGGTGGTAACACTGAAGCTTTCTTT. Protein sequence: CASKGLAGIGGNTEAFF.

The chain has TRBV25-1 and TRBJ2-1; tentatively, D is TRBD2 (5 bases). Germline V gene lookup returns CDR1 MGHDK and CDR2 SYGVNS. The CDR3 contains 11 residues. Between the trimmed V and J ends, which lost 8 bases and 6 bases, there was a span of 8 bases. CDR3 bases: TGTGCCAGCGACTACGGCAATGAGCAGTTCTTC. It specifies CASDYGNEQFF.

The chain employs TRBV28 and TRBJ2-1; 7 bases are a match to TRBD2. The CDR3 spans 16 residues. V lost 7 bases and J lost 6; bases outside the gene matches: 15. From germline, CDR1 is MDHEN and CDR2 SYDVKM. The DNA of the CDR3 is TGTGCCAGCAACCCCTCTGGAGGGGCGGGAGCCAATGAGCAGTTCTTC. This encodes CASNPSGGAGANEQFF.

This chain joins TRBV7-9 and TRBJ1-1, with 10 bases lining up with TRBD1. This CDR3 is built from 14 residues. Unmatched junction bases numbered 1, after V lost 5 bases and J lost 1 base. Germline CDR1 SEHNR, CDR2 FQNEAQ (reference sequence). The CDR3 loop is CASSRTGGNTEAFF. CDR3 nucleotide sequence: TGTGCCAGCAGCCGGACAGGGGGGAACACTGAAGCTTTCTTT.

This clone was recorded only once. The V gene is TRBV5-1, the J gene TRBJ1-1; 9 bases align to TRBD1. The CDR3 extends over 14 amino acids. CDR1 and CDR2 (germline): SGHRS, YFSETQ. V lost 4 bases and J lost 4; bases outside the gene matches: 5. The CDR3 reads CASSRTGVGTEAFF. The CDR3 DNA follows: TGCGCCAGCAGCCGGACAGGGGTGGGCACTGAAGCTTTCTTT.

This chain joins TRBV21-1 and TRBJ1-3. TRBV21-1 constitutes a pseudogene. This CDR3 is 19 amino acids long. CDR3 sequence reads: CASSKGEKEDSNSGNTIYF. The CDR3 DNA reads as TGTGCCAGCAGCAAAGGGGAGAAAGAAGACAGTAACTCTGGAAACACCATATATTTT.

J is TRBJ2-2 and V is TRBV11-2; tentatively, D is TRBD1 (5 bases). V gave up 0 bases and J gave up 2 bases, with 10 bases separating them. Germline V CDR1 and CDR2: SGHAT, FQNNGV. The CDR3 covers 16 residues. Here the CDR3 reads CASSLDPGFNTGELFF. The DNA for the CDR3 is TGTGCCAGCAGCTTAGATCCAGGGTTTAACACCGGGGAGCTGTTTTTT.